This T cell receptor beta chain was observed in a study of blood T cell repertoires in COVID-19. For the study at large: Donors in the United States, Italy and Spain gave samples during acute or convalescent COVID-19. Sources were T cells, B-cell-depleted T cells, or PBMCs; the material itself was cDNA or gDNA.

Original handling: Reference gene primers were amplified, and this amplification served to estimate nucleated cell counts. Using immunoSEQ multiplex PCR, the repertoire was profiled, and TCRdb retains in-frame clones only, with some absent. The D gene and trimming were derived from the DNA, and the V and J assignments and clone size from that table. The sample lists approximately 220,000 clones, 75% to 90% occurring once. V shed 0 bases and J shed 3 bases, with 14 bases lying between them. CDR3 size: 17 residues. Germline V gene data show CDR1 as MGHRA and CDR2 as YSYEKL. The sequenced sample consisted of PBMCs or T cells enriched from blood (not recorded which). This sequence joins TRBV4-1 and TRBJ1-4; weak D call: TRBD1 (5 bases). This receptor was taken from a woman aged 18 to 35 in a cohort exposed to, infected with or recovered from COVID-19 (not recorded which). The CDR3 nucleotides are TGCGCCAGCAGCCAAGAATTCCCGACAGTCTCTAATGAAAAACTGTTTTTT. Translating gives CASSQEFPTVSNEKLFF.